Listed below are T cell receptor beta chains from one sample, sequenced in a study of blood T cell repertoires in COVID-19. Some clones are missing from TCRdb's copy, which holds only in-frame ones; the method was immunoSEQ multiplex PCR. The sample has over 150,000 clones; approximately 90% are singletons. The sample comprised peripheral blood. The receptors originated from a man over 45 with acute or convalescent COVID-19. The CDR3 runs from the conserved cysteine through the conserved F or W. The order of the fields is D gene, clone size, V gene, J gene, CDR3 protein, CDR3 DNA. D genes are given only for firm matches. Clone size is given for some rows only: seen once, a few or many times, or a class if the clone is expanded.

NA,NA,TRBV6-6,TRBJ2-1,CASSIQGNNEQFF,TGTGCCAGCAGTATCCAGGGGAACAATGAGCAGTTCTTC
TRBD1,NA,TRBV27,TRBJ1-6,CASRLRDSPNSPLHF,TGTGCCAGCAGGTTACGGGACAGCCCTAATTCACCCCTCCACTTT
TRBD2,few,TRBV7-6,TRBJ2-1,CASSMTSGRTEQFF,TGTGCCAGCAGCATGACTAGCGGGAGGACTGAGCAGTTCTTC
NA,NA,TRBV7-8,TRBJ2-5,CASSSESWETQYF,TGTGCCAGCAGCTCCGAGTCGTGGGAGACCCAGTACTTC
NA,NA,TRBV5-4,TRBJ2-1,CASATGGPYNEQFF,TGTGCCAGCGCCACTGGAGGGCCCTACAATGAGCAGTTCTTC
TRBD1,NA,TRBV7-3,TRBJ1-1,CASSSDRDTEAFF,TGTGCCAGCAGCTCGGACAGGGACACTGAAGCTTTCTTT
TRBD2,NA,TRBV4-3,TRBJ2-3,CASSQAPTQTGGAYGTDTQYF,TGCGCCAGCAGCCAAGCCCCGACTCAGACGGGGGGGGCATACGGCACAGATACGCAGTATTTT
TRBD1,NA,TRBV27,TRBJ1-1,CASSTGQGANTEAFF,TGTGCCAGCAGTACCGGACAGGGGGCGAACACTGAAGCTTTCTTT
NA,NA,TRBV2,TRBJ2-7,CASSISNRANEQYF,TGTGCCAGCAGTATTTCCAACAGGGCGAACGAGCAGTACTTC
TRBD2,NA,TRBV6-4,TRBJ2-1,CASSLGLAGPKEQFF,TGTGCCAGCAGCTTGGGACTAGCGGGGCCCAAGGAGCAGTTCTTC
NA,NA,TRBV29-1,TRBJ2-5,CSDAEGRGSQYF,TGCAGCGACGCGGAGGGACGTGGGTCCCAGTACTTC